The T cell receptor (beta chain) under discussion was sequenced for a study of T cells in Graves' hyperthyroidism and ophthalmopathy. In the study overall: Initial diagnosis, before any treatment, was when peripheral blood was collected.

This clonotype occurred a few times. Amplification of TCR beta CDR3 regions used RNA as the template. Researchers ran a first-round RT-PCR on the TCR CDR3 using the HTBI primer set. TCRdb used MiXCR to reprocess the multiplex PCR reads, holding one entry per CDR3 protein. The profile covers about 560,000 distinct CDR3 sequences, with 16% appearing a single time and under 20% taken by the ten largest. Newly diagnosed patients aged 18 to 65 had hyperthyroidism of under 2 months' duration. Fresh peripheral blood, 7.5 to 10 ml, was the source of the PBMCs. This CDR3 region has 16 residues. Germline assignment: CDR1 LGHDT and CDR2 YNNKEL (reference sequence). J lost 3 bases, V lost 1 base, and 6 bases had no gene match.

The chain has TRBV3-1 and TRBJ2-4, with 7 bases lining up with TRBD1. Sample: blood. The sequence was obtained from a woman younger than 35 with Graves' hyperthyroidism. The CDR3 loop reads CASSQATGAVKNIQYF. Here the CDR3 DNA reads TGTGCCAGCAGCCAAGCAACAGGGGCGGTCAAAAACATTCAGTACTTC.